Below, 27 T cell receptor beta chains from the same sample are listed, as sequenced in a study of cytomegalovirus exposure and HLA in healthy donors. Amplification used 60 Vbeta primers and 13 Jbeta primers. This table comes from immunoSEQ multiplex PCR, and its TCRdb copy is limited to in-frame clones, with some not included. The sample yields 160,000 or so clones, 80% seen once. Sample: PBMCs. The origin of the receptors is a man aged 18 to 35 in good health and CMV-seropositive.

This chain links TRBV5-8 with TRBJ2-2; D is possibly TRBD2 (6 bases). V was shortened by 0 bases and J by 5 bases, with 8 bases between the two germline ends. This CDR3 comprises 14 residues. Germline V gives CDR1 SGHTS, CDR2 YDEGEE. The CDR3: CASSLDGGTGELFF. Written as DNA, the CDR3 is TGTGCCAGCAGCTTGGATGGGGGGACCGGGGAGCTGTTTTTT.

The V gene is TRBV10-3, the J gene TRBJ1-6, with TRBD1 matching over 8 bases. Trimming at V came to 0 bases and at J to 6 bases, leaving 10 bases not matched to a gene. The CDR3 runs to 18 residues. Germline CDR1 and CDR2: ENHRY and SYGVKD. The CDR3 region has the DNA TGTGCCATCAGTGAGTCCGAGCCAGGGGGCCGTGGTAATTCACCCCTCCACTTT. This encodes CAISESEPGGRGNSPLHF.

The chain carries TRBV19 and TRBJ1-6; D is undetermined. Germline assignment: CDR1 LNHDA and CDR2 SQIVND (reference sequence). Trimming pared 11 bases from V and 3 bases from J, leaving 8 bases between. The CDR3 totals 12 residues. The CDR3 nucleotides read TGTGCCGTCCGGGGCTATAATTCACCCCTCCACTTT. This gives the protein CAVRGYNSPLHF.

This sequence joins TRBV13 and TRBJ1-3, with D hard to call. Trimming pared 1 base from V and 4 bases from J, leaving 8 bases between. The CDR3 runs 14 residues. Germline CDR1 PRHDT, CDR2 FYEKMQ (reference sequence). CDR3 amino acids: CASSLVSSGNTIYF. The CDR3 DNA follows: TGTGCCAGCAGCTTAGTCTCGTCGGGAAACACCATATATTTT.

The rearrangement uses TRBV27 and TRBJ2-6; D might be TRBD1 (5 bases). The V end was cut by 2 bases, the J end by 0 bases, with 11 bases between. The CDR3 loop spans 17 amino acids. CDR1 and CDR2 from the germline V gene are MNHEY and SMNVEV (reference sequence). CDR3 region: CASSLAGLLSGANVLTF. The CDR3 bases are TGTGCCAGCAGTTTAGCAGGGCTACTCTCTGGGGCCAACGTCCTGACTTTC.

This clone has only a few counts. The chain employs TRBV27 and TRBJ2-2; 8 bases align to TRBD1. Germline values: CDR1 MNHEY, CDR2 SMNVEV (reference sequence). V lost 5 bases, J lost 8 bases, and 19 bases stayed unmatched. The CDR3 is 18 amino acids. Here the CDR3 DNA reads TGTGCCAGCAGTCTCTGGGACAGGTGGCCCTTGTCACCTGGGGAGCTGTTTTTT. It yields the protein CASSLWDRWPLSPGELFF.

A few counts support this clone. This rearrangement joins TRBV12-5 to TRBJ2-5, with a weak D call TRBD1 (6 bases). The germline V and J ends were trimmed by 7 bases and 2 bases, with 17 bases remaining between them. Germline values: CDR1 LGHNT, CDR2 FRNRAP. The length of the CDR3 is 15 residues. The CDR3 sequence is CASVPTGLGQETQYF. CDR3 sequence (DNA): TGTGCTAGTGTCCCGACAGGCCTAGGGCAAGAGACCCAGTACTTC.

The chain recombines TRBV11-3 with TRBJ2-1; D is perhaps TRBD2 (5 bases). Per the germline V gene, CDR1 is SGHNT and CDR2 is YENEEA. The CDR3 has 15 residues. Trimming left V 0 bases short and J 5 bases short, with 11 bases between. The CDR3 coding sequence is TGTGCCAGCAGCTTAGACGCCGGGGATCACAATGAGCAGTTCTTC. Protein product: CASSLDAGDHNEQFF.

The V gene is TRBV19, the J gene TRBJ2-1, with 8 bases lining up with TRBD1. The CDR3 runs 16 residues. CDR1 LNHDA and CDR2 SQIVND come from the germline V gene (reference sequence). After removal of 1 base from V and 2 bases from J, the junction contained 4 bases not matched to a gene. The CDR3 DNA reads TGTGCCAGTAGTATAGCAGGGGGCATGACCTACAATGAGCAGTTCTTC. Translated, it gives CASSIAGGMTYNEQFF.

The sample holds one count of this clone. CDR3 region: CASSPGTSGVNTGELFF. The CDR3 DNA reads as TGTGCCAGTAGTCCTGGGACTAGCGGGGTGAACACCGGGGAGCTGTTTTTT. The chain couples TRBV19 to TRBJ2-2; 13 positions agree with TRBD2. Looked up from germline, CDR1 is LNHDA and CDR2 is SQIVND (reference sequence). The CDR3 length is 17 residues. J was trimmed by 1 base and V by 5 bases; bases with no gene match: 4.

The CDR3 loop reads CASSEGSEQYF. The DNA of the CDR3 is TGTGCCAGCTCTGAGGGTTCCGAGCAGTACTTC. The chain uses TRBV2 and TRBJ2-7; the D gene is possibly TRBD2 (5 bases). CDR1 and CDR2 (germline): SNHLY, FYNNEI. V was trimmed by 8 bases and J by 6 bases, leaving 11 bases between them. The CDR3 runs to 11 residues.

J is TRBJ2-7 and V is TRBV11-2; 9 nucleotides match TRBD2. V was clipped by 2 bases and J by 3 bases; unmatched bases: 5. Germline V lookup: CDR1 SGHAT, CDR2 FQNNGV. This CDR3 is 15 amino acids long. For the CDR3, the DNA is TGTGCCAGCAGCTTATACAGCGGGGGGAACTACGAGCAGTACTTC. Translating it yields CASSLYSGGNYEQYF.

This chain uses TRBV21-1 with TRBJ2-5; the table gives TRBD1 as D, unverified against the DNA. TRBV21-1 is a pseudogene segment. This CDR3 contains 15 residues. CDR3 DNA sequence: TGTGCCAGCAGCAAATTATTCCACAGGATGGGGACCCAGTACTTC. Translated, it gives CASSKLFHRMGTQYF.

The chain carries TRBV19 and TRBJ2-2; 10 bases line up with TRBD1. With 6 bases clipped from V and 4 bases from J, the junction kept 5 bases outside the gene matches. There are 15 residues in the CDR3. Germline CDR1 is LNHDA and CDR2 is SQIVND (reference sequence). The CDR3 region has the DNA TGTGCCAGTAGCCAGACAGGGGGCCTCACCGGGGAGCTGTTTTTT. It is translated as CASSQTGGLTGELFF.

The genes are TRBV7-9 and TRBJ2-3, with D maybe TRBD2 (6 bases). Trimming took off 4 bases at V and 2 bases at J, with 13 bases between the two ends. CDR1 is SEHNR, CDR2 FQNEAQ, per germline (reference sequence). This CDR3 spans 15 amino acids. The DNA for the CDR3 is TGTGCCAGCAGCTCCGGGGGATGGGACACAGATACGCAGTATTTT. Its translation is CASSSGGWDTDTQYF.

The rearrangement uses TRBV7-3 and TRBJ2-1; 11 nucleotides agree with TRBD1. The germline CDR1 and CDR2 sequences are SGHTA and FQGTGA. V lost 5 bases and J lost 8; bases outside the gene matches: 5. The CDR3 has 14 residues. CDR3 in amino acids: CASSPDRGRDEQFF. In nucleotides, the CDR3 is TGTGCCAGCAGCCCGGACAGGGGGCGGGATGAGCAGTTCTTC. The full variable domain, with the rest looked up from reference TRBV7-3 and TRBJ2-1, is GAGVSQTPSNKVTEKGKYVELRCDPISGHTALYWYRQSLGQGPEFLIYFQGTGAADDSGLPNDRFFAVRPEGSVSTLKIQRTERGDSAVYLCASSPDRGRDEQFFGPGTRLTVL.

With respect to this clone: The germline gene is not matched at one end of the junction; a read error may be the cause. This chain connects TRBV7-9 to TRBJ2-2; 8 bases map to TRBD2. Germline assignment: CDR1 SEHNR and CDR2 FQNEAQ (reference sequence). This CDR3 contains 18 residues. The CDR3 nucleotides read TGTTCCAGCAGCTTCCCACTGGGACTAGAGTGGAACACCGGGGAGCTGTTTTTT. This encodes CSSSFPLGLEWNTGELFF.

The chain uses TRBV2 and TRBJ2-3; the D gene is possibly TRBD1 (5 bases). Germline CDR1 reads SNHLY; CDR2 reads FYNNEI. V gave up 5 bases and J gave up 4 bases, with 13 bases separating them. This CDR3 comprises 14 residues. The CDR3: CASSRQGMADTQYF. The CDR3 DNA reads as TGTGCCAGCAGTCGTCAGGGAATGGCAGATACGCAGTATTTT. The full variable domain, with the rest looked up from reference TRBV2 and TRBJ2-3, is EPEVTQTPSHQVTQMGQEVILRCVPISNHLYFYWYRQILGQKVEFLVSFYNNEISEKSEIFDDQFSVERPDGSNFTLKIRSTKLEDSAMYFCASSRQGMADTQYFGPGTRLTVL.

V gene TRBV4-1 combines with J gene TRBJ1-4, with TRBD1 as a possible D gene (5 bases). Germline values: CDR1 MGHRA, CDR2 YSYEKL. This CDR3 has 17 amino acids. Trimming removed 0 bases from V and 3 bases from J, with 14 bases in between. CDR3 amino acids: CASSQDAHGGANEKLFF. The DNA of the CDR3 is TGCGCCAGCAGCCAAGACGCCCACGGGGGAGCTAATGAAAAACTGTTTTTT.

The chain links TRBV30 to TRBJ2-2; 11 nucleotides agree with TRBD2. V dropped 7 bases and J dropped 4; count of bases not matched to a gene: 11. The CDR3 runs 16 residues. The germline CDR1 and CDR2 sequences are GTSNPN and SVGIG (reference sequence). In nucleotides, the CDR3 is TGTGCCTTCAGAACTAGCGGGAGCGCCAGCACCGGGGAGCTGTTTTTT. It yields the protein CAFRTSGSASTGELFF.

The CDR3 here is CASSLVDWGTGVDEQFF. The CDR3 DNA reads as TGTGCCAGCAGCTTAGTAGATTGGGGGACAGGGGTCGATGAGCAGTTCTTC. This chain uses TRBV7-9 with TRBJ2-1, with 10 bases lining up with TRBD1. V was pared by 1 base and J by 8 bases, with 11 bases of the junction left unmatched. CDR3 size: 17 residues. Per germline, CDR1 SEHNR and CDR2 FQNEAQ (reference sequence).

The rearrangement uses TRBV9 and TRBJ1-2; D remains ambiguous. Trimming pared 0 bases from V and 3 bases from J, leaving 6 bases between. The germline V gene encodes CDR1 SGDLS and CDR2 YYNGEE. The CDR3 runs to 13 residues. As DNA, the CDR3 is TGTGCCAGCAGCGTAGCTACAGACTATGGCTACACCTTC. Translated: CASSVATDYGYTF.

The rearrangement links TRBV2 to TRBJ1-2; no reliable D call. Trimming pared 4 bases from V and 3 bases from J, leaving 18 bases between. The CDR3 spans 16 residues. CDR1 SNHLY and CDR2 FYNNEI come from the germline V gene. CDR3 coding DNA: TGTGCCAGCAGTGGGGCATGGAAGGTTGTGGACTATGGCTACACCTTC. Protein: CASSGAWKVVDYGYTF.

The chain employs TRBV4-2 and TRBJ1-4, with 8 bases that match TRBD1. This CDR3 has 17 residues. Germline trimming cut 1 base from V and 4 bases from J; bases unmatched to any gene: 8. Germline V gives CDR1 LGHNA, CDR2 YNFKEQ. The CDR3 region is CASSQGFQDRVNEKLFF. CDR3 coding DNA: TGTGCCAGCAGCCAAGGGTTTCAGGACAGGGTTAATGAAAAACTGTTTTTT.

The genes are TRBV10-3 and TRBJ2-7; possibly TRBD2 for D (7 bases). The V end lost 0 bases, the J end lost 6 bases, and 15 bases lay between the germline ends. The CDR3 consists of 15 residues. Germline V gives CDR1 ENHRY, CDR2 SYGVKD. The CDR3 DNA is TGTGCCATCAGTGAGTCAGGGGGGGCGCGTTCCGAGCAGTACTTC. This gives the protein CAISESGGARSEQYF.

The V gene is TRBV5-4, the J gene TRBJ2-6; possibly TRBD1 for D (5 bases). Trimming shortened V by 7 bases and J by 0 bases, and 14 bases separated the two germline ends. Germline loops: CDR1 SGHNT, CDR2 YYREEE (reference sequence). This CDR3 spans 16 amino acids. In nucleotides, the CDR3 is TGTGCCAGCGGCTGGCAGGGCTTCTCTGGGGCCAACGTCCTGACTTTC. Translating it yields CASGWQGFSGANVLTF.

Worth noting for this clone: In this CDR3 the conserved last residue, phenylalanine or tryptophan, is missing, so a read error is likely. V is TRBV27 and J is TRBJ1-1; D is uncertain. Trimming took off 6 bases at V and 1 base at J, with 9 bases between the two ends. The CDR3 length is 13 residues. Looked up from germline, CDR1 is MNHEY and CDR2 is SMNVEV (reference sequence). The CDR3 spells CASRTAGNTEAFS. The CDR3 DNA is TGTGCCAGCAGAACCGCAGGGAACACTGAAGCTTTCTCT.